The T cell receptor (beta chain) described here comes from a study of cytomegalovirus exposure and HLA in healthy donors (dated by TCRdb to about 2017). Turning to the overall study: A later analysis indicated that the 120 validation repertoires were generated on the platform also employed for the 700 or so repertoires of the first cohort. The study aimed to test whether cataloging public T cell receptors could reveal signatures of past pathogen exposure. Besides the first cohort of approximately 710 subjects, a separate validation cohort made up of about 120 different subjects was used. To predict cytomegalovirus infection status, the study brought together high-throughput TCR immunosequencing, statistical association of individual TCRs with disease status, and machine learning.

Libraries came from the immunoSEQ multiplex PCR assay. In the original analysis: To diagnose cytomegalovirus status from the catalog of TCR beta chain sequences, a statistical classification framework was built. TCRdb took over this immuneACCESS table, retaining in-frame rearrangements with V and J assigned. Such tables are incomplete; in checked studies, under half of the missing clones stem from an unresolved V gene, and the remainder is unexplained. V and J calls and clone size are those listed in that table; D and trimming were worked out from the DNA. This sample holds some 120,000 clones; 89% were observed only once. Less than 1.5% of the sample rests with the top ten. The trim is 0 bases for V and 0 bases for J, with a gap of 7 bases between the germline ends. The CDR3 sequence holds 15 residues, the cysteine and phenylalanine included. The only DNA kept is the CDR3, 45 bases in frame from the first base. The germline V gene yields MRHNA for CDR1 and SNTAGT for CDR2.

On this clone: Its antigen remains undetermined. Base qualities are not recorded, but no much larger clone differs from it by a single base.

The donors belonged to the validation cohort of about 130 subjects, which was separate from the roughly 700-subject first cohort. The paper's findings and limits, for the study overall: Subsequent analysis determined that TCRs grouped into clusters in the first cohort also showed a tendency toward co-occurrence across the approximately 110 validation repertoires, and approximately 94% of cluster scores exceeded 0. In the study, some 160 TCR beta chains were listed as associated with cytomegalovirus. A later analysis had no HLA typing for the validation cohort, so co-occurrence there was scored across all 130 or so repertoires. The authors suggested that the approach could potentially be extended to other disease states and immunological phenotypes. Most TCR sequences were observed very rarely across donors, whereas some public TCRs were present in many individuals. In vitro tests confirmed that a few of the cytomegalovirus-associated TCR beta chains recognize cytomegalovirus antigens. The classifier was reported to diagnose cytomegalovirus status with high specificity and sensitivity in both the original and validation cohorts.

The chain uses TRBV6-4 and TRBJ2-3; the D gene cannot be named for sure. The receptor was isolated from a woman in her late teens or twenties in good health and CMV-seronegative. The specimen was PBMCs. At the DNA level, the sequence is TGTGCCAGCAGTGACTCTGGTACTAGCACAGATACGCAGTATTTT. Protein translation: CASSDSGTSTDTQYF.